Listed here are 31 T cell receptor beta chains from one sample, sequenced in a study of T cell responses to AZD1222 COVID-19 vaccine. TCRdb keeps only in-frame clones here, not all; method: immunoSEQ multiplex PCR. The sample yields 90,000 to 120,000 clones, about 85% seen once. This material consisted of peripheral blood, taken on day 0 of AZD1222 vaccination. These receptor sequences come from an adult in good health.

This chain connects TRBV24-1 to TRBJ2-6, with TRBD1 matching 9 bases. Germline CDR1 reads KGHDR; CDR2 reads SFDVKD. This CDR3 is 18 amino acids long. J gave up 0 bases and V 5 bases, and 7 bases lay outside the gene matches. The CDR3 protein is CATSGGTGTSSGANVLTF. DNA for the CDR3: TGTGCCACCAGTGGTGGGACAGGGACGAGCTCTGGGGCCAACGTCCTGACTTTC.

The chain joins TRBV4-2 to TRBJ2-3, with 8 bases lining up with TRBD2. The junction had 15 bases not matched to a gene; V was cut back by 2 bases and J by 5 bases. CDR1 and CDR2 (germline): LGHNA, YNFKEQ. The CDR3 covers 18 residues. CDR3 region: CASSQLSRSGGRVDTQYF. The CDR3, as DNA: TGTGCCAGCAGCCAACTCTCGAGGAGCGGGGGCCGGGTAGATACGCAGTATTTT.

This chain uses TRBV18 with TRBJ2-7; TRBD1 matches 7 bases. Germline V gene sequence: CDR1 KGHSH, CDR2 LQKENI. The CDR3 is made up of 14 amino acids. The ends lost 2 bases at V and 5 bases at J; junction bases unmatched: 6. CDR3 protein: CASSPGQELNEQYF. DNA of the CDR3: TGTGCCAGCTCACCAGGACAGGAGTTGAACGAGCAGTACTTC.

The chain has TRBV6-5 and TRBJ1-1; 10 bases line up with TRBD1. The CDR3 is 14 amino acids. Unmatched junction bases numbered 5, after V lost 5 bases and J lost 5 bases. The V gene's germline CDR1 is MNHEY and CDR2 SVGAGI. The CDR3 here is CASSKTGGWTEAFF. For the CDR3, the DNA is TGTGCCAGCAGTAAGACAGGGGGCTGGACTGAAGCTTTCTTT.

The gene calls are TRBV11-2 and TRBJ2-1, with D maybe TRBD2 (7 bases). This CDR3 is 13 amino acids long. Looked up from germline, CDR1 is SGHAT and CDR2 is FQNNGV. V was trimmed by 1 base and J by 8 bases, leaving 9 bases between them. Here the CDR3 reads CASSLGGGDEQFF. CDR3 coding DNA: TGTGCCAGCAGCTTAGGGGGGGGCGATGAGCAGTTCTTC.

V usage is TRBV13 and J usage is TRBJ2-7; tentatively, D is TRBD2 (6 bases). Germline assignment: CDR1 PRHDT and CDR2 FYEKMQ (reference sequence). The CDR3 is 16 amino acids. V lost 0 bases and J lost 0, with 12 bases in between. CDR3 nucleotides: TGTGCCAGCAGCTTAGGTGGAGGGCGTAACTCCTACGAGCAGTACTTC. Protein product: CASSLGGGRNSYEQYF.

The CDR3 reads CASSFTGFGLAGGGELFF. The CDR3 DNA reads as TGTGCCAGCAGCTTTACGGGCTTTGGACTAGCGGGGGGCGGGGAGCTGTTTTTT. V gene TRBV5-5 combines with J gene TRBJ2-2; 14 bases agree with TRBD2. This CDR3 is 18 amino acids long. Germline V gives CDR1 SGHKS, CDR2 YYEKEE (reference sequence). V gave up 2 bases and J gave up 7 bases; unmatched junction bases: 10.

The chain combines TRBV6-2 or TRBV6-3 with TRBJ1-1, with 7 bases fitting TRBD1. CDR1 is MNHEY, CDR2 SVGEGT, per germline. This CDR3 has 18 amino acids. Losses at the gene ends were 0 bases for V and 8 bases for J; bases not matched to a gene: 18. CDR3 protein: CASSYSFFFSRDSAEAFF. The CDR3, as DNA: TGTGCCAGCAGTTACTCCTTTTTTTTCAGCCGGGACAGCGCAGAAGCTTTCTTT.

The CDR3 region is CAWMDVGGVLDTQYF. The DNA of the CDR3 is TGTGCCTGGATGGACGTTGGCGGGGTCCTTGATACGCAGTATTTT. The V gene is TRBV30, the J gene TRBJ2-3, with D perhaps matching TRBD2 (6 bases). The CDR3 has 15 residues. Germline assignment: CDR1 GTSNPN and CDR2 SVGIG (reference sequence). Trimming took off 4 bases at V and 6 bases at J, with 20 bases between the two ends.

This chain joins TRBV27 and TRBJ2-3, with D uncertain. This CDR3 is built from 11 residues. In germline, CDR1 is MNHEY, CDR2 SMNVEV (reference sequence). Trimming left V 6 bases short and J 2 bases short, with 3 bases between. The CDR3 sequence is CASSITDTQYF. CDR3 in DNA: TGTGCCAGCAGCATCACAGATACGCAGTATTTT.

This chain connects TRBV27 to TRBJ2-7; the D is unclear. The CDR3 totals 13 residues. V dropped 3 bases and J dropped 6 bases, with 12 bases sitting between them. Per the germline V gene, CDR1 is MNHEY and CDR2 is SMNVEV (reference sequence). The CDR3 bases are TGTGCCAGCAGTTTCAGCCTCGAAGGCGAGCAGTACTTC. Translation: CASSFSLEGEQYF.

This rearrangement joins TRBV29-1 to TRBJ1-3; no firm D call. In germline, CDR1 is SQVTM, CDR2 ANQGSEA. The CDR3 extends over 12 amino acids. V shed 4 bases and J shed 4 bases, with 8 bases lying between them. CDR3 in DNA: TGCAGCGTTGCGGGAGTCGGAAACACCATATATTTT. Its translation: CSVAGVGNTIYF.

The gene calls are TRBV27 and TRBJ2-7, with D unclear. The germline gives CDR1 MNHEY, CDR2 SMNVEV (reference sequence). The CDR3 length is 15 residues. V shed 0 bases and J shed 3 bases, with 12 bases lying between them. The CDR3 nucleotides are TGTGCCAGCAGTTTATCCGGCTCCTTCGACTACGAGCAGTACTTC. The encoded protein is CASSLSGSFDYEQYF.

This chain links TRBV9 with TRBJ2-1; the D call may be TRBD1 or TRBD2 (5 bases each). From germline, CDR1 is SGDLS and CDR2 YYNGEE. The ends were cut back, 4 bases at V and 3 bases at J, with 17 bases in the middle. The CDR3 spans 16 residues. The DNA of the CDR3 is TGTGCCAGCAGCCCCCGGTCTTGGGGGATCTACAATGAGCAGTTCTTC. Amino acid sequence: CASSPRSWGIYNEQFF.

The chain employs TRBV7-2 and TRBJ2-6, with a weak D call TRBD1 (6 bases). Trimming removed 6 bases from V and 0 bases from J, with 18 bases in between. There are 18 residues in the CDR3. Germline V CDR1 and CDR2: SGHTA, FQGNSA. CDR3 sequence (DNA): TGTGCCAGCAGTAATTACGGGACACCACGCTCTGGGGCCAACGTCCTGACTTTC. This codes for CASSNYGTPRSGANVLTF.

This sequence joins TRBV3-1 (or the pseudogene TRBV3-2) and TRBJ2-7; 9 nucleotides match TRBD2. Trimming removed 5 bases from V and 7 bases from J; junction bases left unmatched: 3. CDR3 length equals 12 residues. Germline V gene lookup returns CDR1 LGHDT and CDR2 YNNKEL (reference sequence). CDR3 sequence (DNA): TGTGCCAGCAGCAATAGCGGGAGTGAGCAGTACTTC. It translates to CASSNSGSEQYF.

The chain uses TRBV27 and TRBJ2-7; 13 bases are shared with TRBD2. CDR1 MNHEY and CDR2 SMNVEV come from the germline V gene (reference sequence). J gave up 3 bases and V 5 bases, and 4 bases lay outside the gene matches. This CDR3 has 15 amino acids. The CDR3 DNA sequence: TGTGCCAGCAGTCCCGGGACTAGCGGGGACTACGAGCAGTACTTC. This encodes CASSPGTSGDYEQYF.

The J gene is TRBJ2-1, the V gene TRBV7-2; D perhaps matches TRBD2 (5 bases). The CDR3 spans 15 residues. Trimming took 1 base from V and 0 from J, leaving 7 bases between them. The germline V gene encodes CDR1 SGHTA and CDR2 FQGNSA. CDR3 residues: CASSLVGSSYNEQFF. In nucleotides, the CDR3 is TGTGCCAGCAGCTTAGTAGGGAGCTCCTACAATGAGCAGTTCTTC.

V is TRBV12-3 or TRBV12-4 and J is TRBJ1-1, with D uncertain. This CDR3 contains 11 residues. Trimming stripped 3 bases from V and 4 bases from J, with 3 bases between. CDR3 loop: CASSLGTEAFF. DNA for the CDR3: TGTGCCAGCAGTTTGGGCACTGAAGCTTTCTTT.

The rearrangement joins TRBV6-6 to TRBJ1-6; the match to TRBD1 covers 7 bases. Germline V gene lookup returns CDR1 MNHNY and CDR2 SVGAGI (reference sequence). This CDR3 has 14 residues. V shed 7 bases, J shed 10 bases, and the junction held 10 bases outside the gene matches. The CDR3 region is CASTHRGSESPLHF. In DNA, the CDR3 is TGTGCCAGCACCCACAGGGGATCTGAGTCACCCCTCCACTTT.

This clone appeared a single time. The CDR3 DNA is TGTGCCAGCAGCCAAGGGACTAGCGGGGGGAACCATACGCAGTATTTT. Residues: CASSQGTSGGNHTQYF. The rearrangement links TRBV3-1 (or the pseudogene TRBV3-2) to TRBJ2-3, with 14 positions matching TRBD2. Losses at the gene ends were 1 base for V and 7 bases for J; bases not matched to a gene: 4. The V gene's germline CDR1 is LGHDT and CDR2 YNNKEL (reference sequence). The CDR3 length is 16 residues.

The chain joins TRBV15 to TRBJ1-2; 7 bases are a match to TRBD1. Germline V gives CDR1 LNHNV, CDR2 YYDKDF (reference sequence). V lost 7 bases, J lost 4 bases, and 9 bases stayed unmatched. The CDR3 length is 14 residues. The CDR3 here is CATNRGGATYGYTF. For the CDR3, the DNA is TGTGCCACCAACCGAGGGGGCGCAACCTATGGCTACACCTTC.

The chain couples TRBV21-1 to TRBJ1-4. TRBV21-1 is classified as a pseudogene. The CDR3 has 9 residues. The CDR3 sequence is CASSLTLFF. CDR3 in DNA: TGTGCCAGCAGCCTTACGTTGTTTTTT.

The chain combines TRBV27 with TRBJ1-2; 7 bases are shared with TRBD1. CDR1 MNHEY and CDR2 SMNVEV come from the germline V gene (reference sequence). The CDR3 is made up of 14 amino acids. Germline trimming cut 6 bases from V and 0 bases from J; bases unmatched to any gene: 4. CDR3 in DNA: TGTGCCAGCAGCGGCGACAGGGCTAACTATGGCTACACCTTC. This codes for CASSGDRANYGYTF.

The sample holds one count of this clone. The chain links TRBV19 to TRBJ2-7, with D perhaps matching TRBD2 (6 bases). The CDR3 is 14 amino acids. Looked up from germline, CDR1 is LNHDA and CDR2 is SQIVND (reference sequence). Trimming took off 3 bases at V and 2 bases at J, with 11 bases between the two ends. Written as DNA, the CDR3 is TGTGCCAGTAGTATGCGGGACCGCACCTACGAGCAGTACTTC. This translates into CASSMRDRTYEQYF.

The chain carries TRBV4-3 and TRBJ2-1, with a possible D match to TRBD2 (5 bases). The germline V gene encodes CDR1 LGHNA and CDR2 YSLEER. Trimming removed 4 bases from V and 0 bases from J, with 19 bases in between. The CDR3 spans 18 residues. The CDR3 DNA sequence: TGCGCCAGCAGCCTGAGCATGGAGAGCGGAAGCTCCTACAATGAGCAGTTCTTC. Protein product: CASSLSMESGSSYNEQFF.

This clone was found many times. The rearrangement uses TRBV5-1 and TRBJ2-7; the match to TRBD1 covers 10 bases. Trimming at V came to 5 bases and at J to 5 bases, leaving 4 bases not matched to a gene. The CDR3 is 13 amino acids. The germline V gene encodes CDR1 SGHRS and CDR2 YFSETQ. DNA of the CDR3: TGCGCCAGCAGGAAGGGACAGGGGAACGAGCAGTACTTC. Its protein product is CASRKGQGNEQYF.

In its sample, this clone was seen once. The gene calls are TRBV6-1 and TRBJ2-1; D not resolved. The V gene's germline CDR1 is MNHNS and CDR2 SASEGT. CDR3 length: 17 residues. Trimming removed 3 bases from V and 2 bases from J, with 17 bases in between. CDR3 loop: CASSEEDAQIAYNEQFF. As DNA, the CDR3 is TGTGCCAGCAGTGAGGAAGATGCGCAGATAGCCTACAATGAGCAGTTCTTC.

V gene TRBV30 combines with J gene TRBJ1-4, with D uncertain. V was trimmed by 0 bases and J by 4 bases, leaving 6 bases between them. The CDR3 loop spans 13 amino acids. Germline V lookup: CDR1 GTSNPN, CDR2 SVGIG (reference sequence). This CDR3 is CAWSVLGNEKLFF. In DNA, the CDR3 is TGTGCCTGGAGTGTCCTAGGTAATGAAAAACTGTTTTTT.

The V gene is TRBV19, the J gene TRBJ2-5; 9 positions match TRBD1. Germline trimming cut 7 bases from V and 3 bases from J; bases unmatched to any gene: 6. The germline V gene has CDR1 LNHDA and CDR2 SQIVND (reference sequence). The CDR3 is made up of 14 amino acids. CDR3 residues: CASTADRGKETQYF. The CDR3 DNA reads TGTGCCAGTACCGCGGACAGGGGTAAAGAGACCCAGTACTTC.

The table lists this clone with a count of one. The chain has TRBV28 and TRBJ2-2, with TRBD2 matching over 8 bases. Germline V gene sequence: CDR1 MDHEN, CDR2 SYDVKM. This CDR3 has 14 amino acids. The V gene end was trimmed by 8 bases and the J gene end by 5 bases; junction bases not matched to a gene: 7. The chain's CDR3 is CASLSGSRTGELFF. The DNA of the CDR3 is TGTGCCAGCTTAAGCGGGAGTAGGACCGGGGAGCTGTTTTTT. Drawing the rest from reference TRBV28 and TRBJ2-2, the complete variable domain is DVKVTQSSRYLVKRTGEKVFLECVQDMDHENMFWYRQDPGLGLRLIYFSYDVKMKEKGDIPEGYSVSREKKERFSLILESASTNQTSMYLCASLSGSRTGELFFGEGSRLTVL.